These 4 T cell receptor beta chains were sequenced from one sample in a study. The sorted Tregs were CD4+CD25+CD127-/low cells. TCRdb reanalysed the 5' RACE reads using MiXCR and keeps one entry per CDR3 protein. The sample shows 34,000 or so distinct CDR3 sequences, 25% to 30% of them seen only once. The sample taken for sequencing was tumor-infiltrating Tregs sorted from the breast tumor. The receptor source for this set is a female donor with breast cancer.

Points on this clonotype: At one boundary the junction diverges from the germline segment, which might be a read error. The V gene is TRBV20-1, the J gene TRBJ1-5; D is unresolved. Germline-derived CDR1 and CDR2 are DFQATT and SNEGSKA (reference sequence). The CDR3 runs to 14 residues. The CDR3: CSGRSGNGNLPQHF. As DNA, the CDR3 is TGCAGTGGAAGGAGTGGAAATGGCAATCTGCCCCAGCATTTT.

Comments on this clonotype: A much larger clone lies one base from this, so it may be a read error. Here the CDR3 omits its conserved ending phenylalanine or tryptophan, so a read error is the likely source. V gene TRBV12-3 or TRBV12-4 combines with J gene TRBJ2-7, with D tentatively TRBD1 (6 bases). V dropped 5 bases and J dropped 4 bases, with 15 bases sitting between them. CDR3 length: 14 residues. The CDR3 reads CASSLTGIGYEQYL. In DNA, the CDR3 is TGTGCCAGCAGTCTCACAGGGATTGGATACGAGCAGTACCTC.

On this clonotype: This could be a read error, since a much larger clone is one nucleotide away. V and J are TRBV12-3 or TRBV12-4 and TRBJ1-1, with D unclear. With 3 bases removed from V and 7 bases from J, the gap between germline ends came to 12 bases. CDR3 length equals 13 residues. CDR3 DNA: TGTGCCAGCAGTTTGGTTTGGTTCTGTGAAGCTTTCTTT. The encoded protein is CASSLVWFCEAFF.

This clonotype is medium-sized within its sample. The V and J genes are TRBV6-6 and TRBJ1-2; D is uncertain. The CDR3 is 11 residues long. Trimming shortened V by 8 bases and J by 3 bases, and 7 bases separated the two germline ends. Germline CDR1 MNHNY, CDR2 SVGAGI (reference sequence). CDR3 protein: CASLRDYGYTF. The CDR3 DNA follows: TGTGCCAGCCTTAGAGACTATGGCTACACCTTC.